This TCR beta chain was identified in a study of blood T cell repertoires in COVID-19. Study details: Researchers got acute and convalescent COVID-19 samples from the United States, Italy and Spain.

Generated by immunoSEQ multiplex PCR, the TCRdb table keeps only in-frame clones and is missing some. This sample has some 300,000 clones; about 90% occur once, and the top ten carry roughly 5.9%. This clone was counted once. Trimming pared 0 bases from V and 6 bases from J, leaving 6 bases between. CDR1 SGHVS and CDR2 FNYEAQ come from the germline V gene. The CDR3 sequence is 13 residues long. Sequencing was carried out using peripheral blood. The sequence was obtained from a woman in her forties or fifties with COVID-19, enrolled during active disease. V usage is TRBV7-6 and J usage is TRBJ1-5; D is uncertain. The DNA for the CDR3 is TGTGCCAGCAGCTTAGCGGAGGTTCAGCCCCAGCATTTT. Translating it yields CASSLAEVQPQHF.